The 22 T cell receptor beta chains given below trace back to one sample, sequenced in a study of blood T cell repertoires in COVID-19. Repertoires were generated with immunoSEQ multiplex PCR, while TCRdb's copy carries only in-frame clones and drops some. The profile shows 40,000 or so clones, about 88% of them singletons. Sequencing was performed on peripheral blood. The origin of the receptors is a human donor in a cohort sampled during active COVID-19.

The chain uses TRBV9 and TRBJ2-5; TRBD2 agrees at 16 bases. This CDR3 contains 19 residues. Germline V gene data show CDR1 as SGDLS and CDR2 as YYNGEE. The V gene end was trimmed by 3 bases and the J gene end by 5 bases; junction bases not matched to a gene: 13. The CDR3: CASSATGTSGGVLLETQYF. In nucleotides, the CDR3 is TGTGCCAGCAGCGCAACCGGGACTAGCGGGGGGGTTCTTCTGGAGACCCAGTACTTC.

The chain is built from TRBV4-2 and TRBJ1-6, with D possibly matching TRBD1 (5 bases). CDR1 and CDR2 from the germline V gene are LGHNA and YNFKEQ. CDR3 length: 15 amino acids. Trimming shortened V by 0 bases and J by 7 bases, and 10 bases separated the two germline ends. The CDR3 loop is CASSQEGPGNSPLHF. The CDR3 DNA is TGTGCCAGCAGCCAAGAGGGTCCAGGGAATTCACCCCTCCACTTT.

The gene calls are TRBV6-1 and TRBJ2-2, with D perhaps TRBD1 (5 bases). The CDR3 extends over 15 amino acids. V was trimmed by 2 bases and J by 4 bases, leaving 11 bases between them. In germline, CDR1 is MNHNS, CDR2 SASEGT. This CDR3 is CASSEQGAITGELFF. CDR3 DNA: TGTGCCAGCAGTGAACAAGGGGCAATCACCGGGGAGCTGTTTTTT.

V usage is TRBV27 and J usage is TRBJ2-7, with 11 bases that match TRBD1. The CDR3 contains 13 residues. V lost 4 bases, J lost 6 bases, and 2 bases stayed unmatched. Per the germline V gene, CDR1 is MNHEY and CDR2 is SMNVEV (reference sequence). CDR3 region: CASSWTGGIEQYF. CDR3 bases: TGTGCCAGCAGTTGGACAGGGGGCATCGAGCAGTACTTC.

This chain connects TRBV9 to TRBJ2-5; 8 bases map to TRBD1. Germline CDR1 reads SGDLS; CDR2 reads YYNGEE. CDR3 size: 15 residues. V lost 3 bases to trimming and J lost 1 base; unmatched junction nucleotides: 5. The CDR3 DNA follows: TGTGCCAGCAGCGGGTCACAGGGGGTCCAAGAGACCCAGTACTTC. Translating gives CASSGSQGVQETQYF.

This clone was recorded only once. CDR3 amino acids: CASSPDNSYEQYF. CDR3 bases: TGTGCCAGCAGCCCCGACAACTCCTACGAGCAGTACTTC. The chain uses TRBV11-2 and TRBJ2-7; D remains ambiguous. This CDR3 spans 13 amino acids. Germline-derived CDR1 and CDR2 are SGHAT and FQNNGV. V shed 5 bases and J shed 0 bases, with 8 bases lying between them.

The V call is TRBV9, the J call TRBJ1-2, with D hard to call. This CDR3 is built from 14 residues. The germline V and J ends were trimmed by 0 bases and 4 bases, with 10 bases remaining between them. CDR1 SGDLS and CDR2 YYNGEE come from the germline V gene. The CDR3 coding sequence is TGTGCCAGCAGCGTAGCTGCGTCGGGCTATGGCTACACCTTC. Translated: CASSVAASGYGYTF.

This chain links TRBV5-6 with TRBJ2-7; TRBD1 matches 9 bases. Per the germline V gene, CDR1 is SGHDT and CDR2 is YYEEEE. The CDR3 totals 14 residues. Trimming took 4 bases from V and 5 from J; bases not matched to a gene: 7. The CDR3 DNA is TGTGCCAGCAGCGCGGGACAGGGACGGGACGAGCAGTACTTC. It yields the protein CASSAGQGRDEQYF.

The chain is built from TRBV9 and TRBJ2-1; D is unresolved. Germline loops: CDR1 SGDLS, CDR2 YYNGEE. V gave up 0 bases and J gave up 0 bases, with 7 bases separating them. The CDR3 spans 15 residues. The CDR3 bases are TGTGCCAGCAGCGTAGAGAGCGACTCCTACAATGAGCAGTTCTTC. Amino acids: CASSVESDSYNEQFF. The full variable domain, with the rest looked up from reference TRBV9 and TRBJ2-1, is DSGVTQTPKHLITATGQRVTLRCSPRSGDLSVYWYQQSLDQGLQFLIQYYNGEERAKGNILERFSAQQFPDLHSELNLSSLELGDSALYFCASSVESDSYNEQFFGPGTRLTVL.

This CDR3 is CASRPTGGNYGYTF. CDR3 sequence (DNA): TGTGCCAGCAGACCGACAGGGGGAAACTATGGCTACACCTTC. The gene calls are TRBV6-5 and TRBJ1-2; 9 nucleotides agree with TRBD1. J gave up 2 bases and V 6 bases, and 4 bases lay outside the gene matches. The length of the CDR3 is 14 residues. The germline V gene encodes CDR1 MNHEY and CDR2 SVGAGI.

The J gene is TRBJ2-2, the V gene TRBV24-1; D is possibly TRBD2 (7 bases). The ends were cut back, 1 base at V and 4 bases at J, with 15 bases in the middle. Germline CDR1 is KGHDR and CDR2 is SFDVKD. This CDR3 has 17 amino acids. The chain's CDR3 is CATSDLDAGAGTGELFF. CDR3 sequence (DNA): TGTGCCACCAGTGATTTAGACGCGGGGGCCGGCACCGGGGAGCTGTTTTTT.

The rearrangement uses TRBV5-1 and TRBJ2-3; 9 nucleotides agree with TRBD2. Germline CDR1 reads SGHRS; CDR2 reads YFSETQ. The ends lost 4 bases at V and 3 bases at J; junction bases unmatched: 12. The CDR3 contains 17 residues. The CDR3 spells CASSAGLAGSETDTQYF. The CDR3 DNA reads as TGCGCCAGCAGCGCAGGCCTAGCGGGGTCTGAAACAGATACGCAGTATTTT.

This clone was recorded a few times. The chain links TRBV2 to TRBJ2-7; no definite D call. This CDR3 spans 12 amino acids. CDR1 is SNHLY and CDR2 is FYNNEI in the germline V gene. V shed 7 bases and J shed 7 bases, with 14 bases lying between them. Written as DNA, the CDR3 is TGTGCCAGCACCCTGGGCCTCAGAGAGCAGTACTTC. Its translation is CASTLGLREQYF. The whole variable domain, remainder taken from reference TRBV2 and TRBJ2-7, is EPEVTQTPSHQVTQMGQEVILRCVPISNHLYFYWYRQILGQKVEFLVSFYNNEISEKSEIFDDQFSVERPDGSNFTLKIRSTKLEDSAMYFCASTLGLREQYFGPGTRLTVT.

The V call is TRBV13, the J call TRBJ2-1; weak D call: TRBD1 (7 bases). There are 19 residues in the CDR3. Trimming removed 2 bases at V and 0 bases at J, with 20 bases between. Germline V gene sequence: CDR1 PRHDT, CDR2 FYEKMQ (reference sequence). This CDR3 reads CASSLWRGLATSSYNEQFF. The CDR3 DNA reads TGTGCCAGCAGCTTATGGAGGGGGCTGGCCACGAGCTCCTACAATGAGCAGTTCTTC.

This chain uses TRBV19 with TRBJ2-1; maybe TRBD2 (5 bases). Germline CDR1 LNHDA, CDR2 SQIVND (reference sequence). CDR3 size: 15 residues. Trimming took 6 bases from V and 1 from J, leaving 13 bases between them. CDR3 in DNA: TGTGCCAGTAGACCGGAGGCGAATTCCTACAATGAGCAGTTCTTC. It specifies CASRPEANSYNEQFF.

This clone was recorded a few times. This chain joins TRBV10-3 and TRBJ2-1; 11 bases align to TRBD2. V lost 8 bases to trimming and J lost 5 bases; unmatched junction nucleotides: 2. CDR1 ENHRY and CDR2 SYGVKD come from the germline V gene. The CDR3 has 13 residues. The DNA for the CDR3 is TGTGCCATCGGGGGACTAGCGGACAATGAGCAGTTCTTC. Amino acid sequence: CAIGGLADNEQFF.

The gene calls are TRBV7-9 and TRBJ1-5; TRBD1 matches 11 bases. This CDR3 spans 16 amino acids. The V and J ends lost 5 bases and 6 bases, in that order; junction bases with no gene match: 9. The germline V gene has CDR1 SEHNR and CDR2 FQNEAQ (reference sequence). The CDR3 DNA follows: TGTGCCAGCAGCCCATCGGACAGGGGGCGCGGTCAGCCCCAGCATTTT. Its protein is CASSPSDRGRGQPQHF.

The chain combines TRBV5-4 with TRBJ2-7, with D perhaps TRBD1 (6 bases). The CDR3 extends over 12 amino acids. V was clipped by 5 bases and J by 7 bases, with 13 bases between them. The germline V gene encodes CDR1 SGHNT and CDR2 YYREEE (reference sequence). In DNA, the CDR3 is TGTGCCAGCAGAAGGGACATGGGGGAGCAGTACTTC. It encodes CASRRDMGEQYF. The entire variable domain, with the rest obtained from reference TRBV5-4 and TRBJ2-7, is as follows: ETGVTQSPTHLIKTRGQQVTLRCSSQSGHNTVSWYQQALGQGPQFIFQYYREEENGRGNFPPRFSGLQFPNYSSELNVNALELDDSALYLCASRRDMGEQYFGPGTRLTVT.

The V and J genes are TRBV29-1 and TRBJ1-1; the D gene is possibly TRBD1 (5 bases). Germline CDR1 SQVTM, CDR2 ANQGSEA. Trimming left V 5 bases short and J 5 bases short, with 12 bases between. The CDR3 has 12 amino acids. CDR3 in amino acids: CSVSPGQTEAFF. The CDR3 bases are TGCAGCGTTAGCCCAGGGCAGACTGAAGCTTTCTTT.

By share, this clone counts as medium-sized. The rearrangement links TRBV2 to TRBJ2-4; 9 bases agree with TRBD1. Germline-derived CDR1 and CDR2 are SNHLY and FYNNEI. The CDR3 is made up of 14 amino acids. V was pared by 6 bases and J by 4 bases, with 4 bases of the junction left unmatched. The CDR3: CASRQGARKNIQYF. CDR3 bases: TGTGCCAGCAGACAGGGGGCGAGAAAAAACATTCAGTACTTC.

The V call is TRBV21-1, the J call TRBJ2-1; TRBD1, the D gene given by the table, was not confirmed from the DNA. TRBV21-1 is a recognized pseudogene. The CDR3 has 16 residues. This chain's CDR3 is CASSTVGDSRNNEQFF. CDR3 sequence (DNA): TGTGCCAGCAGCACCGTCGGGGACAGCAGAAACAATGAGCAGTTCTTC.

This chain uses TRBV6-5 with TRBJ1-1; D is unclear. Germline V gene data show CDR1 as MNHEY and CDR2 as SVGAGI. This CDR3 has 14 amino acids. The V gene lost 0 bases and the J gene lost 6 bases, with 11 bases spanning the gap. CDR3 in DNA: TGTGCCAGCAGTTACTCGGCGGGGAGGGCTGAAGCTTTCTTT. The encoded protein is CASSYSAGRAEAFF.